The clone carrying this T cell receptor beta chain is a singleton in its sample. The CDR3 is 14 amino acids. Per germline, CDR1 MNHNY and CDR2 SVGAGI (reference sequence). V was clipped by 7 bases and J by 1 base, with 10 bases between them. Patients in Seattle were enrolled during active infection, then followed longitudinally. Authors' data handling: Reference gene primer amplification yielded estimated nucleated cell counts. Here immunoSEQ multiplex PCR was the method, and the copy in TCRdb shows in-frame clones only, minus some. Clone size and V and J calls were adopted from that table, with D and trimming inferred from the DNA. In the table there are roughly 120,000 clones, roughly 90% of which are singletons. The data were obtained in a study of blood T cell repertoires in COVID-19. Study background: COVID-19 samples collected from the United States, Italy and Spain covered acute and convalescent phases. T cells, B-cell-depleted T cells, or PBMCs provided the cDNA or gDNA that served as material.

V gene TRBV6-6 combines with J gene TRBJ1-4; D perhaps matches TRBD1 (5 bases). The origin of this receptor is a man in his sixties with COVID-19, enrolled during active disease. Source material: peripheral blood. CDR3 in DNA: TGTGCCAGCAAAGGGGAAGGAACTAATGAAAAACTGTTTTTT. Encoded protein: CASKGEGTNEKLFF.